The 25 T cell receptor beta chains reported below all come from one sample, sequenced in a study of blood T cells in healthy people across ages. It was with a sample-barcoded 5' primer and a J-beta primer mix that a second PCR of roughly 7 to 12 cycles was run. TCRdb redid the calling of the 5' RACE reads with MiXCR, one entry per CDR3 protein. The repertoire consists of 1,800,000 or so distinct CDR3 sequences, with around 40% occurring once and the leading ten covering under 30%. The sequenced sample consisted of blood. These receptors were obtained from a human donor in good health.

CDR3 residues: CASSQDLSTGGDEQYF. The CDR3 nucleotides read TGCGCCAGCAGCCAAGATCTATCCACAGGGGGCGACGAGCAGTACTTC. The chain couples TRBV4-1 to TRBJ2-5, with TRBD1 identical over 9 bases. The J call could be wrong; TRBJ2-7 is a better fit for the DNA end. CDR3 length equals 16 residues. CDR1 MGHRA and CDR2 YSYEKL come from the germline V gene.

This rearrangement joins TRBV20-1 to TRBJ2-4; 10 bases are a match to TRBD2. CDR3 length equals 16 residues. V was pared by 7 bases and J by 8 bases, with 17 bases of the junction left unmatched. Germline loops: CDR1 DFQATT, CDR2 SNEGSKA (reference sequence). In nucleotides, the CDR3 is TGCAGTGTACCCAGCGGGGGGGGAGAAGGGTTCGACATTCAGTACTTC. It translates to CSVPSGGGEGFDIQYF.

This chain links TRBV4-3 with TRBJ1-2; 7 bases are a match to TRBD1. V dropped 5 bases and J dropped 2; count of bases not matched to a gene: 11. The V gene's germline CDR1 is LGHNA and CDR2 YSLEER. The CDR3 length is 16 residues. The DNA for the CDR3 is TGCGCCAGCAGCTCCCGCTCGACAGGGCTAAACTATGGCTACACCTTC. It encodes CASSSRSTGLNYGYTF.

Details on this clonotype: At one end the junction does not follow the germline gene, possibly because of a read error. The chain combines TRBV10-3 with TRBJ1-5; weak D call: TRBD1 (5 bases). Germline CDR1 is ENHRY and CDR2 is SYGVKD. This CDR3 is 13 amino acids long. The CDR3, as DNA: TGCGCCATTGGTCTGGGGGACGCTCAGCCCCAGCATTTT. Protein: CAIGLGDAQPQHF.

This chain connects TRBV7-3 to TRBJ2-3; 8 positions agree with TRBD2. With 4 bases clipped from V and 6 bases from J, the junction kept 18 bases outside the gene matches. The CDR3 length is 18 residues. CDR1 and CDR2 from the germline V gene are SGHTA and FQGTGA. CDR3: CASSSPSLGRGEGDTQYF. In nucleotides, the CDR3 is TGTGCCAGCAGCTCCCCCTCACTTGGGCGGGGGGAGGGGGATACGCAGTATTTT.

This chain connects TRBV29-1 to TRBJ2-7, with a tentative D call TRBD1 (6 bases). The CDR3 sequence is 13 residues long. The ends were cut back, 4 bases at V and 2 bases at J, with 12 bases in the middle. Germline CDR1 SQVTM, CDR2 ANQGSEA. The CDR3 is CSVVEDSTYEQYF. The CDR3, as DNA: TGCAGCGTTGTCGAGGACAGCACCTACGAGCAGTACTTC.

The genes are TRBV6-1 and TRBJ2-7; the match to TRBD1 covers 10 bases. The V gene's germline CDR1 is MNHNS and CDR2 SASEGT. V gave up 6 bases and J gave up 4 bases; unmatched junction bases: 6. This CDR3 region has 14 residues. CDR3 region: CASSEEDRGYEQYF. CDR3 coding DNA: TGTGCCAGCAGCGAGGAGGACAGGGGGTACGAGCAGTACTTC.

This clonotype occurred a few times. The chain combines TRBV28 with TRBJ2-7; D is unclear. Looked up from germline, CDR1 is MDHEN and CDR2 is SYDVKM. The CDR3 is 15 residues long. With 7 bases removed from V and 3 bases from J, the gap between germline ends came to 19 bases. The CDR3 region has the DNA TGTGCCAGCAATATCCGAGATAGGCGTTACTACGAGCAGTACTTC. Translating gives CASNIRDRRYYEQYF.

This clonotype has ten or more counts. This chain joins TRBV6-5 and TRBJ1-2; D perhaps matches TRBD1 (5 bases). Deletions cut 2 bases from V and 4 bases from J, with 14 bases between. CDR3 size: 15 residues. Looked up from germline, CDR1 is MNHEY and CDR2 is SVGAGI. The CDR3 nucleotides are TGTGCCAGCAGTTACGGGGCCCAGGGTGGCTATGGCTACACCTTC. Protein sequence: CASSYGAQGGYGYTF.

This clonotype has only one observation. Germline and junction disagree at one end, which may indicate a read error. The gene calls are TRBV5-1 and TRBJ2-3; D assignment may be TRBD1 or TRBD2 (5 bases each). The CDR3 runs 15 residues. CDR1 is SGHRS and CDR2 is YFSETQ in the germline V gene. The CDR3 loop reads CASSLNRGVTNTQYF. The CDR3 coding sequence is TGCGCCAGCAGCCTCAATAGAGGGGTCACAAATACGCAGTATTTT.

This clonotype was seen a handful of times. The junction shows a germline mismatch at one end, possibly a read error. The V gene is TRBV9, the J gene TRBJ2-7, with a tentative D call TRBD1 (6 bases). Germline V gives CDR1 SGDLS, CDR2 YYNGEE. This CDR3 comprises 14 residues. This CDR3 reads CASSPRQVSCEQYF. The CDR3 DNA is TGTGCCAGCAGCCCTCGACAGGTCTCCTGCGAGCAGTACTTC.

This rearrangement joins TRBV20-1 to TRBJ1-1; D not resolved. V gave up 2 bases and J gave up 0 bases, with 7 bases separating them. Germline values: CDR1 DFQATT, CDR2 SNEGSKA (reference sequence). The length of the CDR3 is 13 residues. The chain's CDR3 is CSARHSLNTEAFF. The CDR3, as DNA: TGCAGTGCTAGACACAGCTTGAACACTGAAGCTTTCTTT.

DNA of the CDR3: TGTGCCAGCAGCCGGGTGGGGGATGACACTGAAGCTTTCTTT. The encoded protein is CASSRVGDDTEAFF. This chain uses TRBV5-5 with TRBJ1-1, with TRBD1 as a possible D gene (5 bases). V was clipped by 4 bases and J by 3 bases, with 13 bases between them. The CDR3 covers 14 residues. The germline CDR1 and CDR2 sequences are SGHKS and YYEKEE (reference sequence).

Written as DNA, the CDR3 is TGCAGCGCTGTTTGGGGGGGCCCTTCCGAGCAGTACTTC. Amino acids: CSAVWGGPSEQYF. This chain joins TRBV29-1 and TRBJ2-7; a possible D gene is TRBD2 (7 bases). This CDR3 region has 13 residues. The V and J ends lost 7 bases and 6 bases respectively, with 19 bases between them. The germline CDR1 and CDR2 sequences are SQVTM and ANQGSEA.

This chain connects TRBV6-5 to TRBJ1-3, with TRBD1 identical over 10 bases. This CDR3 has 15 residues. Per the germline V gene, CDR1 is MNHEY and CDR2 is SVGAGI. J gave up 8 bases and V 2 bases, and 6 bases lay outside the gene matches. The CDR3 region is CASSYGTGDADTIYF. In DNA, the CDR3 is TGTGCCAGCAGTTACGGGACAGGGGATGCCGACACCATATATTTT.

This chain links TRBV9 with TRBJ2-3; 8 bases align to TRBD2. Germline lookup yields CDR1 SGDLS and CDR2 YYNGEE. Trimming at V came to 5 bases and at J to 4 bases, leaving 21 bases not matched to a gene. CDR3 size: 19 residues. The CDR3 spells CASSFRGSGDTLRPDTQYF. In nucleotides, the CDR3 is TGTGCCAGCAGTTTTAGAGGTAGCGGGGATACCCTGCGCCCAGATACGCAGTATTTT.

The gene calls are TRBV9 and TRBJ2-1; TRBD1 aligns across 7 bases. J lost 4 bases, V lost 3 bases, and 7 bases had no gene match. The CDR3 spans 15 residues. Germline CDR1 SGDLS, CDR2 YYNGEE. CDR3: CASSALGTDYNEQFF. The CDR3 DNA reads as TGTGCCAGCAGCGCCCTCGGGACAGATTACAATGAGCAGTTCTTC.

The chain has TRBV6-1 and TRBJ1-1; D unclear. The germline CDR1 and CDR2 sequences are MNHNS and SASEGT. The CDR3 contains 14 residues. The V end was cut by 8 bases, the J end by 0 bases, with 13 bases between. CDR3 nucleotide sequence: TGTGCCAGCTGTTTGGCGGATATGAACACTGAAGCTTTCTTT. It translates to CASCLADMNTEAFF.

The CDR3 protein is CATSDSPPGADSYEQYF. The CDR3 DNA follows: TGTGCCACCAGTGATTCCCCTCCGGGGGCAGACTCCTACGAGCAGTACTTC. This chain joins TRBV24-1 and TRBJ2-7, with D perhaps being TRBD1 or TRBD2 (6 bases each). The CDR3 has 17 residues. V was cut by 2 bases and J by 0 bases, with 16 bases left in between. Germline-derived CDR1 and CDR2 are KGHDR and SFDVKD.

This clonotype appeared a single time. The gene calls are TRBV4-1 and TRBJ1-1; D is uncertain. CDR3 length equals 12 residues. Trimming removed 2 bases from V and 7 bases from J, with 8 bases in between. Germline V CDR1 and CDR2: MGHRA, YSYEKL. The CDR3 reads CASSQKKGEAFF. CDR3 bases: TGCGCCAGCAGCCAAAAGAAGGGTGAAGCTTTCTTT.

The CDR3 DNA reads as TGTGCCAGCAGCCGAAGGGACGCTTCTAACTATGGCTACACCTTC. As protein: CASSRRDASNYGYTF. The rearrangement joins TRBV7-8 to TRBJ1-2; the D gene is possibly TRBD1 (5 bases). V was trimmed by 5 bases and J by 0 bases, leaving 13 bases between them. The CDR3 is made up of 15 amino acids. Germline CDR1 SGHVS, CDR2 FQNEAQ.

A remark on this clonotype: An end of the junction does not agree with germline; a read error may underlie this. This chain connects TRBV7-3 to TRBJ2-3, with D possibly being TRBD1 (5 bases). The germline V gene encodes CDR1 SGHTA and CDR2 FQGTGA. The CDR3 runs to 13 residues. CDR3 sequence: CASSYQGTDMQYF. CDR3 bases: TGTGCCAGCAGCTACCAGGGAACAGATATGCAGTATTTT. Variable domain in full (rest from reference TRBV7-3 and TRBJ2-3): GAGVSQTPSNKVTEKGKYVELRCDPISGHTALYWYRQSLGQGPEFLIYFQGTGAADDSGLPNDRFFAVRPEGSVSTLKIQRTERGDSAVYLCASSYQGTDMQYFGPGTRLTVL.

As concerns this clonotype: The conserved closing phenylalanine or tryptophan is absent in this CDR3, likely reflecting a read error. V is TRBV5-1 and J is TRBJ2-5; D call uncertain. With 0 bases removed from V and 1 base from J, the gap between germline ends came to 10 bases. This CDR3 contains 15 residues. Looked up from germline, CDR1 is SGHRS and CDR2 is YFSETQ. The CDR3 bases are TGCGCCAGCAGCTTGGGGATTCGGGTCCAAGAGACCCAGTACTGC. Its protein product is CASSLGIRVQETQYC.

About this clonotype itself: This may arise from a read error, as a much more abundant clone is one base away. The chain couples TRBV7-2 to TRBJ2-3; D is possibly TRBD2 (5 bases). The CDR3 length is 15 residues. From germline, CDR1 is SGHTA and CDR2 FQGNSA. The DNA of the CDR3 is TGTGCCAGCGGCTTAAGCTTCGGTCGCGGGGATACGCAGTATTTT. Its protein is CASGLSFGRGDTQYF. Based on the CDR3 plus reference TRBV7-2 and TRBJ2-3, the full variable domain is GAGVSQSPSNKVTEKGKDVELRCDPISGHTALYWYRQSLGQGLEFLIYFQGNSAPDKSGLPSDRFSAERTGGSVSTLTIQRTQQEDSAVYLCASGLSFGRGDTQYFGPGTRLTVL.

On this clonotype: One end of the junction fails to match germline, which may point to a read error. The chain recombines TRBV11-2 with TRBJ1-6, with 7 bases fitting TRBD1. Germline V gene lookup returns CDR1 SGHAT and CDR2 FQNNGV. The CDR3 covers 15 residues. The CDR3: CASSLWDSLNSPIHF. The CDR3 DNA reads TGTGCCAGCAGCTTATGGGACAGTCTTAATTCACCCATCCACTTT. The full variable domain, in which reference TRBV11-2 and TRBJ1-6 provide the parts outside the CDR3, is EAGVAQSPRYKIIEKRQSVAFWCNPISGHATLYWYQQILGQGPKLLIQFQNNGVVDDSQLPKDRFSAERLKGVDSTLKIQPAKLEDSAVYLCASSLWDSLNSPIHFGNGTRLTVT.